The entry below gives a single TCR beta chain sequence along with its context. V lost 3 bases to trimming and J lost 4 bases; unmatched junction nucleotides: 2. CDR1 and CDR2 from the germline V gene are SGHVS and FNYEAQ. This CDR3 has 16 amino acids. The data originate from a study of blood T cell repertoires in COVID-19. On the study more broadly: From T cells, B-cell-depleted T cells, or PBMCs came the material, which was cDNA or gDNA.

Here immunoSEQ multiplex PCR was the method, and the copy in TCRdb shows in-frame clones only, minus some. The data contain about 210,000 clones, roughly 94% of them singletons. The chain has TRBV7-6 and TRBJ2-3; 15 bases are shared with TRBD2. Input material: peripheral blood. The receptor's source is a man between 25 and 39 years old with acute or convalescent COVID-19. CDR3 sequence: CASSLGLAGGADTQYF. CDR3 DNA: TGTGCCAGCAGCTTGGGACTAGCGGGGGGAGCAGATACGCAGTATTTT.